The 20 T cell receptor beta chains in this list originate from one sample, sequenced in a study of beta chain features in type 1 diabetes. Expressed TCRB transcripts were sequenced, since all the RNA that had been isolated was reverse transcribed. Sequencing used immunoSEQ multiplex PCR; TCRdb keeps in-frame clones, though not all of them. The data show approximately 160,000 clones, approximately 8.1% seen once. The sequencing sample was made of central memory CD4+ T cells from blood. The receptor source for this set is a man aged 18 to 29 in good health.

This clone occurred a few times. This chain links TRBV11-3 with TRBJ2-1; D uncertain. Germline-derived CDR1 and CDR2 are SGHNT and YENEEA. Trimming left V 1 base short and J 9 bases short, with 10 bases between. The CDR3 has 13 residues. In DNA form, the CDR3 reads TGTGCCAGCAGCTTAGTTGGGCAAAGTGAGCAGTTCTTC. Encoded protein: CASSLVGQSEQFF.

Here the CDR3 reads CASSQDPGGAVQPQHF. The DNA for the CDR3 is TGCGCCAGCAGCCAGGATCCAGGGGGCGCCGTCCAGCCCCAGCATTTT. This rearrangement joins TRBV4-1 to TRBJ1-5; TRBD1 matches 8 bases. Germline V CDR1 and CDR2: MGHRA, YSYEKL. Losses at the gene ends were 3 bases for V and 7 bases for J; bases not matched to a gene: 11. This CDR3 region has 16 residues.

This clone was seen a few times. The chain employs TRBV2 and TRBJ1-1, with a weak D call TRBD1 (5 bases). Germline CDR1 reads SNHLY; CDR2 reads FYNNEI. CDR3 length: 16 residues. V lost 3 bases to trimming and J lost 0 bases, with 14 bases between them. CDR3: CASSDGRGGMNTEAFF. The CDR3 DNA reads TGTGCCAGCAGTGACGGCCGGGGGGGGATGAACACTGAAGCTTTCTTT.

The chain joins TRBV6-1 to TRBJ1-1; 7 bases align to TRBD1. After removal of 5 bases from V and 5 bases from J, the junction contained 8 bases not matched to a gene. CDR1 and CDR2 from the germline V gene are MNHNS and SASEGT. The CDR3 covers 14 residues. CDR3 in amino acids: CASSTTRGRTEAFF. DNA for the CDR3: TGTGCCAGCAGTACGACCAGGGGGAGAACTGAAGCTTTCTTT.

Concerning this clone itself: Other DNA sequences in the sample encode the same CDR3. This rearrangement joins TRBV18 to TRBJ1-1, with 11 bases lining up with TRBD1. CDR1 is KGHSH, CDR2 LQKENI, per germline. The V segment lost 6 bases and the J segment 4 bases; nucleotides outside the gene matches: 1. The CDR3 extends over 13 amino acids. The DNA of the CDR3 is TGTGCCAGCTCCGGGACAGGGGGCACTGAAGCTTTCTTT. Its translation is CASSGTGGTEAFF.

The V call is TRBV2, the J call TRBJ2-7, with D possibly being TRBD1 (5 bases). Germline CDR1 and CDR2: SNHLY and FYNNEI. The CDR3 spans 11 residues. V gave up 8 bases and J gave up 1 base, with 6 bases separating them. CDR3 region: CASSGSYEQYF. The DNA of the CDR3 is TGTGCCAGCTCAGGGTCCTACGAGCAGTACTTC. Complete variable domain (other parts from reference TRBV2 and TRBJ2-7): EPEVTQTPSHQVTQMGQEVILRCVPISNHLYFYWYRQILGQKVEFLVSFYNNEISEKSEIFDDQFSVERPDGSNFTLKIRSTKLEDSAMYFCASSGSYEQYFGPGTRLTVT.

This clone was seen a few times. Here the CDR3 reads CASSLGPPGLAAGREQFF. The CDR3 DNA reads as TGTGCCAGCAGCTTAGGGCCCCCGGGACTAGCGGCCGGTCGGGAGCAGTTCTTC. The chain is built from TRBV11-2 and TRBJ2-1; 11 bases are shared with TRBD2. V lost 1 base to trimming and J lost 10 bases; unmatched junction nucleotides: 15. Looked up from germline, CDR1 is SGHAT and CDR2 is FQNNGV. The CDR3 spans 18 residues.

This chain uses TRBV28 with TRBJ1-2; D unresolved. This CDR3 is 12 amino acids long. The germline CDR1 and CDR2 sequences are MDHEN and SYDVKM. V lost 7 bases and J lost 3, with 9 bases in between. The CDR3 nucleotides are TGTGCCAGCACCTCGAGTCACTATGGCTACACCTTC. This gives the protein CASTSSHYGYTF.

V is TRBV5-1 and J is TRBJ2-5, with D perhaps TRBD1 (5 bases). The CDR3 length is 14 residues. With 3 bases removed from V and 5 bases from J, the gap between germline ends came to 14 bases. In germline, CDR1 is SGHRS, CDR2 YFSETQ. The CDR3 nucleotides are TGCGCCAGCAGCTCGGACACTACGAGGGAGACCCAGTACTTC. This translates into CASSSDTTRETQYF. The full variable domain, rest sourced from reference TRBV5-1 and TRBJ2-5, is KAGVTQTPRYLIKTRGQQVTLSCSPISGHRSVSWYQQTPGQGLQFLFEYFSETQRNKGNFPGRFSGRQFSNSRSEMNVSTLELGDSALYLCASSSDTTRETQYFGPGTRLLVL.

This clone was counted many times. The V and J genes are TRBV9 and TRBJ2-2, with 7 bases matching TRBD2. V shed 4 bases and J 6 bases; nucleotides not matched to a gene: 3. This CDR3 has 13 amino acids. CDR1 is SGDLS and CDR2 is YYNGEE in the germline V gene. The DNA of the CDR3 is TGTGCCAGCAGCACAGCGGGGTCCGGGGAGCTGTTTTTT. Translated: CASSTAGSGELFF.

This clone was observed a handful of times. The chain is built from TRBV30 and TRBJ1-4; TRBD1 agrees at 8 bases. There are 15 residues in the CDR3. Germline-derived CDR1 and CDR2 are GTSNPN and SVGIG (reference sequence). The ends lost 2 bases at V and 8 bases at J; junction bases unmatched: 10. The CDR3 region has the DNA TGTGCCTGGAGTCCTAAGGACAGGGCTGGGGAAAAACTGTTTTTT. Protein sequence: CAWSPKDRAGEKLFF.

The CDR3 DNA follows: TGTGCCAGCAACAAGCGTGGTTATAGCAATCAGCCCCAGCATTTT. This translates into CASNKRGYSNQPQHF. V is TRBV9 and J is TRBJ1-5; D not resolved. The germline V gene has CDR1 SGDLS and CDR2 YYNGEE. Trimming took 6 bases from V and 0 from J, leaving 13 bases between them. There are 15 residues in the CDR3.

The gene calls are TRBV15 and TRBJ1-2, with D unresolved. Germline assignment: CDR1 LNHNV and CDR2 YYDKDF (reference sequence). The V end lost 2 bases, the J end lost 7 bases, and 8 bases lay between the germline ends. This CDR3 spans 12 amino acids. DNA for the CDR3: TGTGCCACCAGCAGACTTGACTCTGGCTACACCTTC. This codes for CATSRLDSGYTF. Complete variable domain (other parts from reference TRBV15 and TRBJ1-2): DAMVIQNPRYQVTQFGKPVTLSCSQTLNHNVMYWYQQKSSQAPKLLFHYYDKDFNNEADTPDNFQSRRPNTSFCFLDIRSPGLGDTAMYLCATSRLDSGYTFGSGTRLTVV.

This chain uses TRBV7-9 with TRBJ2-5; D perhaps matches TRBD1 (5 bases). The V gene's germline CDR1 is SEHNR and CDR2 FQNEAQ (reference sequence). The germline V and J ends were trimmed by 0 bases and 2 bases, with 7 bases remaining between them. The CDR3 consists of 14 residues. CDR3 coding DNA: TGTGCCAGCAGCTTAGCCAGGGAACAAGAGACCCAGTACTTC. Its translation is CASSLAREQETQYF.

This chain uses TRBV19 with TRBJ2-3; D not resolved. This CDR3 is 11 amino acids long. V lost 10 bases to trimming and J lost 1 base, with 6 bases between them. In germline, CDR1 is LNHDA, CDR2 SQIVND (reference sequence). The CDR3 is CAIQGTDTQYF. The CDR3 DNA is TGTGCCATTCAGGGCACAGATACGCAGTATTTT.

This clone was seen a handful of times. The rearrangement links TRBV6-5 to TRBJ1-2; possibly TRBD1 for D (5 bases). The CDR3 is 12 amino acids. Trimming stripped 6 bases from V and 6 bases from J, with 11 bases between. Looked up from germline, CDR1 is MNHEY and CDR2 is SVGAGI. As DNA, the CDR3 is TGTGCCAGCAGCGCACGCAGGGATGGCTACACCTTC. The encoded protein is CASSARRDGYTF.

This clone occurred a few times. The chain links TRBV4-1 to TRBJ2-3, with D possibly TRBD2 on 5 matching bases. Germline V lookup: CDR1 MGHRA, CDR2 YSYEKL. The V gene lost 2 bases and the J gene lost 6 bases, with 9 bases spanning the gap. The CDR3 is 13 amino acids. DNA of the CDR3: TGCGCCAGCAGCCAATTCAGAGGGGATACGCAGTATTTT. It encodes CASSQFRGDTQYF.

The gene calls are TRBV7-2 and TRBJ1-1; 8 bases fit TRBD1. CDR1 is SGHTA, CDR2 FQGNSA, per germline. The CDR3 runs 14 residues. V lost 7 bases, J lost 0 bases, and 4 bases stayed unmatched. CDR3 in DNA: TGTGCCAGCACCACCAGGGGGCTGAACACTGAAGCTTTCTTT. Translated, it gives CASTTRGLNTEAFF.

This clone has a count of ten or more. This rearrangement joins TRBV19 to TRBJ2-7, with 12 bases that match TRBD2. This CDR3 region has 15 residues. CDR1 and CDR2 (germline): LNHDA, SQIVND (reference sequence). V was clipped by 6 bases and J by 7 bases; unmatched bases: 10. The CDR3 DNA is TGTGCCAGTAGCGGTTCGACTAGCGGGAGAGGAGAGCAGTACTTC. Translated: CASSGSTSGRGEQYF. The whole variable domain, filled in from reference TRBV19 and TRBJ2-7, reads DGGITQSPKYLFRKEGQNVTLSCEQNLNHDAMYWYRQDPGQGLRLIYYSQIVNDFQKGDIAEGYSVSREKKESFPLTVTSAQKNPTAFYLCASSGSTSGRGEQYFGPGTRLTVT.

In this sample, this clone turned up a few times. J is TRBJ2-3 and V is TRBV28, with a possible D match to TRBD2 (6 bases). The germline gives CDR1 MDHEN, CDR2 SYDVKM. This CDR3 has 15 residues. Trimming stripped 6 bases from V and 2 bases from J, with 15 bases between. The chain's CDR3 is CASSTLQGLTDTQYF. The CDR3 DNA is TGTGCCAGCAGCACCCTTCAGGGACTCACAGATACGCAGTATTTT.